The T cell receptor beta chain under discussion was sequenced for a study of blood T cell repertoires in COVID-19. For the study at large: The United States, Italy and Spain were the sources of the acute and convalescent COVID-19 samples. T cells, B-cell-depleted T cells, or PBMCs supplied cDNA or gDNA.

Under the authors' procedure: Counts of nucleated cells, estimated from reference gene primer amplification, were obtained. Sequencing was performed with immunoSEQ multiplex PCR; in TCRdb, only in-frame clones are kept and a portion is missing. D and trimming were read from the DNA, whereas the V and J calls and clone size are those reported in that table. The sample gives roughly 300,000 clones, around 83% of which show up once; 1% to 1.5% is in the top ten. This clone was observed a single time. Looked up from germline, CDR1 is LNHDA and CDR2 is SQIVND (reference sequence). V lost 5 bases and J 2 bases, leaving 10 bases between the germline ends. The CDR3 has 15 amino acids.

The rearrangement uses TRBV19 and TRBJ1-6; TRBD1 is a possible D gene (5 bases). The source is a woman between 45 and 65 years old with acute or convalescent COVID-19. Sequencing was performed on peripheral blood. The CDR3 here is CASSPAGTYNSPLHF. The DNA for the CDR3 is TGTGCCAGTAGTCCTGCAGGGACCTATAATTCACCCCTCCACTTT.